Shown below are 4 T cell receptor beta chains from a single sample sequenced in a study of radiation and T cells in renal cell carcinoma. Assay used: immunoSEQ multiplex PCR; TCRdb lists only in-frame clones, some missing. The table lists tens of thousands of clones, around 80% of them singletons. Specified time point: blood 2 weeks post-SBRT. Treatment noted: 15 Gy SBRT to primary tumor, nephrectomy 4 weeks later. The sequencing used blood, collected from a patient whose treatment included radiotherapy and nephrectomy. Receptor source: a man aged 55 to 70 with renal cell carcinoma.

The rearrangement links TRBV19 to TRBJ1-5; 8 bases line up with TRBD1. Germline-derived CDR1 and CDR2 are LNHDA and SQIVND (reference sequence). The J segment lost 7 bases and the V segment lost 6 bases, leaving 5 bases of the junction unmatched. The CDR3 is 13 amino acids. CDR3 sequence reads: CASSQGARQPQHF. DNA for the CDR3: TGTGCCAGTAGCCAGGGGGCGAGGCAGCCCCAGCATTTT.

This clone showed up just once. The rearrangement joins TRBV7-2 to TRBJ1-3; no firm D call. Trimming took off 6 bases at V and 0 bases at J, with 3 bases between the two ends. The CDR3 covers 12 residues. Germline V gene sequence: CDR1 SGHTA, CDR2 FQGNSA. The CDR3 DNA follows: TGTGCCAGCAGAAGCTCTGGAAACACCATATATTTT. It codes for CASRSSGNTIYF.

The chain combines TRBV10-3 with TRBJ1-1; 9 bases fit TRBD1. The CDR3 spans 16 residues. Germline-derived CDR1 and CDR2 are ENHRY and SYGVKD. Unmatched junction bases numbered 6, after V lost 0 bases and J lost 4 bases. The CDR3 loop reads CAISESRGQGGTEAFF. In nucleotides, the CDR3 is TGTGCCATCAGTGAGTCGAGGGGACAGGGAGGCACTGAAGCTTTCTTT.

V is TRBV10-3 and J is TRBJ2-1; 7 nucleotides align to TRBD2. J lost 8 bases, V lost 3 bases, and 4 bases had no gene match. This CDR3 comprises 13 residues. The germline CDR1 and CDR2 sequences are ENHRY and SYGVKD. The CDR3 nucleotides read TGTGCCATCAGTGACGGGCTAGCGGATGAGCAGTTCTTC. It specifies CAISDGLADEQFF.